This T cell receptor beta chain was obtained from a study of ipilimumab plus nivolumab after autologous stem cell transplantation. Whole-study context: Typical patient got 5 or 6 ipilimumab doses and roughly 8 nivolumab doses (median).

TCRdb's copy holds only in-frame clones and misses some; the assay was immunoSEQ multiplex PCR. The table records approximately 40,000 clones, more than 85% of them present only once. Broader study findings: Per the authors, repertoire, Treg and microbiota data justify further study.

This clone appeared a few times. The antigen is unknown. The CDR3 length is 23 residues. This sequence joins TRBV12-2 and TRBJ2-1; the tabulated D call, TRBD2, remains unverified against the DNA. TRBV12-2 is listed as a pseudogene. The material sequenced was PBMCs, taken in a trial of ipilimumab plus nivolumab as post-transplant consolidation. The sequence was collected from a male donor with multiple myeloma. The CDR3 DNA is TGTGCAAGTCGCCCGGACAGGGAGGTGGCGAGGACTAGCGGGAGTGACTTCTGGAATGAGCAGTTCTTC. Translation: CASRPDREVARTSGSDFWNEQFF.